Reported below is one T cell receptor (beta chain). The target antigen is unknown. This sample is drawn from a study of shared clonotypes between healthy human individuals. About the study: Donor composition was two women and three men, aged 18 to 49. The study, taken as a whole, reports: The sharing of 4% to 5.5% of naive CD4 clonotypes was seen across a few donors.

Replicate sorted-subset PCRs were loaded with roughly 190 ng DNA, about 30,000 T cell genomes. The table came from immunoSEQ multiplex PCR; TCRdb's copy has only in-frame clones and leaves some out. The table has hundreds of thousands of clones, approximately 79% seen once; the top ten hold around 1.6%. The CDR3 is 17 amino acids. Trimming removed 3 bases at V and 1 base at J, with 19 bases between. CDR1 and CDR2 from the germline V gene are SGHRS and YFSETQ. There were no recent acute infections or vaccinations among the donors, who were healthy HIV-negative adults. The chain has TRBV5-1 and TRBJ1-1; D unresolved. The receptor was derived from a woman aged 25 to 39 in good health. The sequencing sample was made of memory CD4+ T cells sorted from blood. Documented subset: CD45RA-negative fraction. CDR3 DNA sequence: TGCGCCAGCAGCTCGGAGGTCGGGGTCTTGGCGAACACTGAAGCTTTCTTT. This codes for CASSSEVGVLANTEAFF.